This T cell receptor beta chain was recorded in a study of CD8 T cells in Susac syndrome. Study details: Susac syndrome patients were untreated, on corticosteroids with some adding intravenous immunoglobulin, or on intravenous immunoglobulin only.

A quantity of about 0.45 to 1 ug RNA underwent reverse transcription using random hexamers. One entry per CDR3 protein, called by TCRdb with MiXCR from the immunoSEQ multiplex PCR reads. The data show about 150,000 distinct CDR3 sequences, around 95% seen once. CD8+ and CD4+ T cells from blood underwent TCR beta sequencing, which was carried out in a high-throughput format. Study findings and constraints: The Susac syndrome CD4+ T cell repertoires displayed no clonal expansion. The study recognized that its TCR sequencing and HLA analysis covered a relatively small number of individuals.

Germline CDR1 KGHDR, CDR2 SFDVKD. Deletions cut 3 bases from V and 4 bases from J, with 10 bases between. CDR3 length: 14 residues. With respect to this clonotype: Its specificity is not known.

What was sequenced was CD4+ T cells from PBMCs. V is TRBV24-1 and J is TRBJ2-3; D gene uncertain. This sequence was found in a human donor with Susac syndrome. For the CDR3, the DNA is TGTGCCACCAGTGATCGCAGCTCCTCAGATACGCAGTATTTT. This codes for CATSDRSSSDTQYF.